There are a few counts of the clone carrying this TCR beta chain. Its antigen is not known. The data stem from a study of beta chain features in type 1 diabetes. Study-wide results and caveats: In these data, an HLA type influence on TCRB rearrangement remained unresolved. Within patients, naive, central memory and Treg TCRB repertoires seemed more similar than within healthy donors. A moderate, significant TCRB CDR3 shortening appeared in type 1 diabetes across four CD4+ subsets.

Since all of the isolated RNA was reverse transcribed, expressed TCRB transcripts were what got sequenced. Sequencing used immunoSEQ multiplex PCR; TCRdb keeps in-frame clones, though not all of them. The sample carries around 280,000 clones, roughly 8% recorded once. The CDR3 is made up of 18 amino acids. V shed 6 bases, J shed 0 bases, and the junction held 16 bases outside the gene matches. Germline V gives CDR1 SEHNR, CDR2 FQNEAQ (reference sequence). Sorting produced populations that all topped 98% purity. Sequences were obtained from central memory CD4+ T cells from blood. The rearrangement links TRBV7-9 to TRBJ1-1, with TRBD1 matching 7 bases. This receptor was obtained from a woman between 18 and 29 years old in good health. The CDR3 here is CASSLRNTRQGVNTEAFF. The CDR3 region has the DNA TGTGCCAGCAGTCTTCGGAACACGAGACAGGGAGTGAACACTGAAGCTTTCTTT.